The entry below describes one T cell receptor (beta chain). A junction end diverges from the germline sequence, so it may reflect a read error. This CDR3 spans 12 amino acids. The germline V gene encodes CDR1 SQVTM and CDR2 ANQGSEA. This entry is derived from a study of blood T cell repertoires in COVID-19. Looking at the study overall: The origin of the acute and convalescent COVID-19 samples was the United States, Italy and Spain. From T cells, B-cell-depleted T cells, or PBMCs came the material, which was cDNA or gDNA.

How the authors handled the data: Estimated nucleated cell counts came from reference gene primer amplification. This table comes from immunoSEQ multiplex PCR, and its TCRdb copy is limited to in-frame clones, with some not included. That table furnishes V, J and clone size, whereas the DNA furnished D and trimming. The sample contains 95,000 to 110,000 clones, more than 75% of which appear only once. This chain joins TRBV29-1 and TRBJ2-7, with D possibly TRBD1 on 5 matching bases. The source material was peripheral blood. The sequence came from a man aged 60 to 75 with acute or convalescent COVID-19. This chain's CDR3 is CSVEDDSAGHSF. CDR3 bases: TGCAGCGTTGAAGATGATTCTGCAGGGCACTCTTTC.